These T cell receptor beta chains were read from a single sample in a study of T-cell memory formation after mild COVID-19. TCRdb recomputed calls from the 5' RACE reads with MiXCR, one row per CDR3 protein. The table shows roughly 510,000 distinct CDR3 sequences, with roughly 17% occurring only once. The source material was PBMCs or a T cell subset sorted from them (not recorded which). The receptors were gathered from an adult woman who had mild COVID-19 (a few samples of this study predate the infection). Cell type and time point are not known. The CDR3 runs from the conserved cysteine through the conserved F or W. A D gene is named only where the DNA matches it firmly. A clone size is listed for some rows: how often the clone was seen (once, few, many), or a class if it is expanded.

clone size,V gene,J gene,D gene,CDR3 protein,CDR3 DNA
few,TRBV7-9,TRBJ1-3,-,CASSAQGTGNTIYF,TGTGCCAGCAGCGCACAGGGAACCGGAAACACCATATATTTT
few,TRBV7-9,TRBJ2-3,-,CASGLSDTQYF,TGTGCCAGCGGATTATCAGATACGCAGTATTTT
few,TRBV29-1,TRBJ2-1,TRBD2,CSVDGRGSYNEQFF,TGCAGCGTCGACGGGAGGGGCTCCTACAATGAGCAGTTCTTC
few,TRBV6-6,TRBJ1-4,-,CASSYSIFEATNEKLFF,TGTGCCAGCAGTTACTCAATTTTCGAAGCAACTAATGAAAAACTGTTTTTT
many,TRBV4-2,TRBJ2-7,TRBD2,CASSPSLAGTYEQYF,TGTGCCAGCAGCCCCTCACTAGCGGGCACCTACGAGCAGTACTTC
-,TRBV7-9,TRBJ2-1,-,CASSPYTGGDEQFF,TGTGCCAGCAGCCCCTATACCGGAGGGGATGAGCAGTTCTTC
few,TRBV12-3/TRBV12-4,TRBJ2-6,-,CATSQGSSGANVLTF,TGTGCCACCTCCCAGGGTAGCTCTGGGGCCAACGTCCTGACTTTC
-,TRBV12-3/TRBV12-4,TRBJ2-4,-,CASSFGPGRLAKNIQYF,TGTGCCAGCAGTTTTGGCCCGGGACGGTTAGCCAAAAACATTCAGTACTTC
many,TRBV19,TRBJ1-1,-,CASSDGQLNTEAFF,TGTGCCAGTAGTGACGGACAGCTGAACACTGAAGCTTTCTTT
-,TRBV20-1,TRBJ2-7,-,CSARLSGYEQYF,TGCAGTGCTAGGTTGTCGGGCTACGAGCAGTACTTC
many,TRBV7-6,TRBJ2-2,-,CASSLEDTGELFF,TGTGCCAGCAGCTTAGAGGACACCGGGGAGCTGTTTTTT
-,TRBV2,TRBJ2-7,-,CASSESSVSGLYEQYF,TGTGCCAGCAGTGAAAGTAGCGTGTCGGGGTTGTACGAGCAGTACTTC
few,TRBV7-3,TRBJ2-3,TRBD1,CASSRGQASTDTQYF,TGTGCCAGCAGCCGCGGACAGGCTAGCACAGATACGCAGTATTTT
-,TRBV7-2,TRBJ1-6,TRBD1,CATCRDRVSPLHF,TGTGCCACCTGCCGGGACAGGGTTTCACCCCTCCACTTT
few,TRBV5-1,TRBJ2-7,TRBD2,CASSLEPLAGGVYEQYF,TGCGCCAGCAGCTTGGAACCACTAGCGGGGGGCGTCTACGAGCAGTACTTC
many,TRBV18,TRBJ1-5,-,CASSPGYSNQPQHF,TGTGCCAGCTCACCGGGCTATAGCAATCAGCCCCAGCATTTT
-,TRBV2,TRBJ1-1,TRBD1,CASPISRGHRGFGTEAFF,TGTGCCAGCCCAATCTCAAGGGGACACAGGGGGTTTGGCACTGAAGCTTTCTTT
few,TRBV6-1,TRBJ1-1,-,CASILVATGGTSEAFF,TGTGCCAGCATCCTGGTCGCGACAGGTGGGACCTCTGAAGCTTTCTTT
-,TRBV12-3/TRBV12-4,TRBJ1-6,-,CASRVVSSYNSPLHF,TGTGCCAGTAGAGTAGTGAGCTCCTATAATTCACCCCTCCACTTT
-,TRBV14,TRBJ1-2,TRBD1,CASSQVQGGRGYTF,TGTGCCAGCAGCCAAGTCCAGGGGGGACGCGGCTACACCTTC
few,TRBV7-3,TRBJ2-3,TRBD2,CASSLEAGANTDTQYF,TGTGCCAGCAGCTTAGAAGCGGGAGCTAACACAGATACGCAGTATTTT
-,TRBV6-2/TRBV6-3,TRBJ2-3,TRBD1,CASSYGTASTDTQYF,TGTGCCAGCAGTTACGGGACAGCCAGCACAGATACGCAGTATTTT
few,TRBV14,TRBJ1-4,-,CASSQVGLSTNEKLFF,TGTGCCAGCAGCCAAGTTGGACTATCAACTAATGAAAAACTGTTTTTT
few,TRBV11-2,TRBJ1-2,-,CASSLNQQGYGYTF,TGTGCCAGCAGCCTAAACCAGCAAGGGTATGGCTACACCTTC
-,TRBV4-1,TRBJ1-4,TRBD1,CASSQWDRGNEKLFF,TGCGCCAGCAGCCAATGGGACAGGGGGAATGAAAAACTGTTTTTT
few,TRBV29-1,TRBJ2-7,TRBD2,CSVEDGLAGSYEQYF,TGCAGCGTTGAAGATGGACTAGCGGGCTCCTACGAGCAGTACTTC
few,TRBV7-8,TRBJ2-7,TRBD1,CASSLRGQTYEQYF,TGTGCCAGCAGCTTGAGGGGACAGACCTACGAGCAGTACTTC
-,TRBV5-6,TRBJ1-2,TRBD1,CASSLSGQGISGYTF,TGTGCCAGCAGCTTGTCGGGACAGGGAATTTCGGGCTACACCTTC
-,TRBV20-1,TRBJ2-7,-,CSARDLGADEQYF,TGCAGTGCTAGAGATTTGGGAGCGGACGAGCAGTACTTC
few,TRBV7-9,TRBJ2-3,TRBD2,CASSETSGAFTDTQYF,TGTGCCAGCAGCGAGACTAGCGGGGCCTTCACAGATACGCAGTATTTT
few,TRBV5-1,TRBJ2-1,TRBD2,CASSSAGGWYNEQFF,TGCGCCAGCAGCTCTGCGGGAGGTTGGTACAATGAGCAGTTCTTC
few,TRBV6-8,TRBJ2-1,-,CASSYTPTGLRICEFF,TGTGCCAGCAGCTACACGCCGACAGGACTCAGGATCTGTGAGTTCTTC
many,TRBV7-3,TRBJ2-1,-,CASSLSSGAEQFF,TGTGCCAGCAGCTTATCTTCCGGAGCGGAGCAGTTCTTC
few,TRBV7-9,TRBJ1-1,-,CASSDGRPDEAFF,TGTGCCAGCAGCGACGGCAGGCCAGATGAAGCTTTCTTT
-,TRBV29-1,TRBJ2-1,TRBD2,CSAWTSGSFQFF,TGCAGCGCCTGGACTAGCGGGAGCTTTCAGTTCTTC
few,TRBV14,TRBJ2-5,TRBD2,CASSQAWLAGVGETQYF,TGTGCCAGCAGCCAAGCTTGGCTAGCGGGAGTGGGGGAGACCCAGTACTTC
few,TRBV5-1,TRBJ2-3,-,CASQVRGHADTQYF,TGCGCCAGCCAAGTAAGAGGGCACGCAGATACGCAGTATTTT
-,TRBV6-6,TRBJ2-7,-,CASSYSSGPASSYEQYF,TGTGCCAGCAGTTACTCGTCGGGCCCGGCCAGCTCCTACGAGCAGTACTTC
-,TRBV20-1,TRBJ2-1,TRBD2,CSARDSGLADKSSYNEQFF,TGCAGTGCTAGAGACTCGGGACTAGCGGATAAAAGCTCCTACAATGAGCAGTTCTTC
few,TRBV5-1,TRBJ2-7,-,CASRQDVRSYEQYF,TGCGCCAGCAGACAGGACGTCCGCTCCTACGAGCAGTACTTC
-,TRBV5-1,TRBJ2-2,TRBD1,CASSAGQVVGELFF,TGCGCCAGCAGCGCCGGACAGGTTGTCGGGGAGCTGTTTTTT
few,TRBV20-1,TRBJ2-1,TRBD2,CSARVRSGVAGINEQFF,TGCAGTGCTAGAGTGCGGTCTGGGGTAGCGGGAATTAATGAGCAGTTCTTC
-,TRBV7-6,TRBJ1-1,TRBD1,CASSLVGRGVNTEAFF,TGTGCCAGCAGCTTAGTGGGCAGGGGGGTGAACACTGAAGCTTTCTTT
many,TRBV6-2/TRBV6-3,TRBJ2-1,-,CASSYSGVQNEQFF,TGTGCCAGCAGTTACTCGGGAGTTCAGAATGAGCAGTTCTTC
few,TRBV21-1,TRBJ2-4,-,CASSKGTGEPKNIQYF,TGTGCCAGCAGCAAGGGGACAGGGGAACCCAAAAACATTCAGTACTTC
-,TRBV20-1,TRBJ1-6,-,CSALGYRGSPLHF,TGCAGTGCCTTAGGGTACAGAGGTTCACCCCTCCACTTT
-,TRBV23-1,TRBJ2-7,-,CASSLKGQLQEQYF,TGCGCCAGCAGCCTAAAAGGACAGCTTCAGGAGCAGTACTTC
few,TRBV6-5,TRBJ2-2,TRBD1,CASSRTGGNTGELFF,TGTGCCAGCAGCCGGACAGGGGGAAACACCGGGGAGCTGTTTTTT
few,TRBV7-3,TRBJ2-3,-,CASSLHGSNTDTQYF,TGTGCCAGCAGCTTACACGGTTCTAACACAGATACGCAGTATTTT
-,TRBV5-1,TRBJ1-1,TRBD1,CASSLETGGENTEAFF,TGCGCCAGCAGCTTGGAGACAGGGGGCGAGAACACTGAAGCTTTCTTT
few,TRBV7-8,TRBJ2-7,-,CASSWGRGFHEQYF,TGTGCCAGCAGCTGGGGCAGGGGTTTCCACGAGCAGTACTTC
-,TRBV12-3/TRBV12-4,TRBJ1-1,-,CASTPGGGTEAFF,TGTGCCAGCACCCCGGGAGGGGGCACTGAAGCTTTCTTT
few,TRBV12-3/TRBV12-4,TRBJ2-1,-,CASGPIERREQFF,TGTGCCAGCGGTCCAATTGAGCGGAGGGAGCAGTTCTTC
-,TRBV20-1,TRBJ1-1,-,CSAREVGGAEAFF,TGCAGTGCTAGAGAAGTTGGGGGCGCTGAAGCTTTCTTT
-,TRBV27,TRBJ1-1,-,CASTSVTLNTEAFF,TGTGCCAGCACCTCCGTTACTTTAAACACTGAAGCTTTCTTT
-,TRBV20-1,TRBJ2-1,TRBD2,CSARGTGTSGGYNEQFF,TGCAGTGCTAGAGGCACCGGGACTAGCGGGGGCTACAATGAGCAGTTCTTC